These T cell receptor beta chains were read from a single sample in a study of neurological immune-mediated disorders. TCRdb reanalysed the 5' RACE reads using MiXCR and keeps one entry per CDR3 protein. The sample carries about 59,000 distinct CDR3 sequences, roughly 3.5% recorded once. The sequencing sample was made of PBMCs. Receptors were obtained from a woman in her thirties with multiple sclerosis. The CDR3 runs from the conserved cysteine through the conserved F or W. Fields, in order: V gene, D gene, J gene, clone size, CDR3 DNA, CDR3 protein. A D gene is named only where the DNA matches it firmly. Size tells how often a clone was seen (once, few, many) or the class of an expanded clone, and some rows leave it out.

TRBV7-9	TRBD1	TRBJ1-4	many	TGTGCCAGCAGCTCGACAGGGGGGAATGAAAAACTGTTTTTT	CASSSTGGNEKLFF
TRBV2	-	TRBJ1-5	-	TGTGCCACTGGAGGGGGGATCCTGAATCAGCCCCAGAATTTT	CATGGGILNQPQNF
TRBV6-5	TRBD1	TRBJ1-5	many	TGTGCCAGCAGTCGGACAGGTGACAGCAATCAGCCCCAGCATTTT	CASSRTGDSNQPQHF
TRBV30	-	TRBJ2-7	many	TGTGCCTGGGGGGGGTACCTGAACGAGCAGTACTTC	CAWGGYLNEQYF
TRBV20-1	-	TRBJ1-1	-	TGCAGTGCTAGACAACCCCCAAAGCTCACTGAAGCTTTCTTT	CSARQPPKLTEAFF
TRBV10-1	-	TRBJ2-3	medium-sized	TGCGCCAGCAGTGATGTTCGCAGGACAGATACGCAGTATTTT	CASSDVRRTDTQYF
TRBV5-1	-	TRBJ2-7	few	TGCGCCAGCAGCTCGGGTGGCAGAGAAAACGAGCAGTACTTC	CASSSGGRENEQYF
TRBV20-1	-	TRBJ2-3	many	TGCAGTGCTAGAGATCCCCGCACAGATACGCAGTATTTT	CSARDPRTDTQYF
TRBV5-1	TRBD1	TRBJ2-3	many	TGCGCCAGCAGCTTGGCCGGAACAGGGGGCACAGATACGCAGTATTTT	CASSLAGTGGTDTQYF
TRBV20-1	-	TRBJ1-1	many	TGCAGTGCTAGAGATCAGGGAGTGTCGAACACTGAAGCTTTCTTT	CSARDQGVSNTEAFF
TRBV9	TRBD2	TRBJ2-3	many	TGTGCCAGCAGCGTTCGGGAGGCAGGGCCACTCAGGGGCACAGATACGCAGTATTTT	CASSVREAGPLRGTDTQYF
TRBV12-3/TRBV12-4	-	TRBJ2-7	many	TGTGCCAGCAGCAGTACGACTAGGGAGCAGTACTTC	CASSSTTREQYF
TRBV15	TRBD1	TRBJ2-5	many	TGTGCCACCGGACACAGGGGATGGGGGGAGACCCAGTACTTC	CATGHRGWGETQYF
TRBV29-1	-	TRBJ2-1	many	TGCAGCGTTGAAGATGTGGGGGAGAGGAACAATGAGCAGTTCTTC	CSVEDVGERNNEQFF
TRBV29-1	-	TRBJ2-1	many	TGCAGCTCCCAGGCAGGGGTTGAGCAGTTCTTC	CSSQAGVEQFF
TRBV11-2	TRBD2	TRBJ2-2	-	TGTGCCAGCAGCCTCGCGGGACTAGCGGGATACACCGGGGAGCTGTTTTTT	CASSLAGLAGYTGELFF
TRBV6-5	TRBD2	TRBJ2-3	many	TGTGCCAGCAGACCTTTAGCGGGGAGCACAGATACGCAGTATTTT	CASRPLAGSTDTQYF
TRBV12-3/TRBV12-4	-	TRBJ2-7	many	TGTGCCAGCAGTTCCTCCCCCGAGCAGTACTTC	CASSSSPEQYF
TRBV4-3	-	TRBJ2-2	many	TGCGCCAGCAGCCATGGAGTTGGGAGCAGCACCGGGGAGCTGTTTTTT	CASSHGVGSSTGELFF
TRBV25-1	-	TRBJ2-2	many	TGTGCCAGCGGGACAATTCGTCCCGGGGAGCTGTTTTTT	CASGTIRPGELFF
TRBV6-5	-	TRBJ2-5	many	TGTGCCAGCAGGCGACAGGAGACCCAGTACTTC	CASRRQETQYF
TRBV20-1	-	TRBJ1-1	many	TGCAGTGCTAGAGATTGGCAGGGTTACGCTGAAGCTTTCTTT	CSARDWQGYAEAFF
TRBV20-1	-	TRBJ2-5	many	TGCAGTGCTAGTCCGACCAGAAAAGAGACCCAGTACTTC	CSASPTRKETQYF
TRBV20-1	-	TRBJ1-2	medium-sized	TGCAGTGCTAGAGGGCTCAGGGGCGACTATGGCTACACCTTC	CSARGLRGDYGYTF
TRBV20-1	-	TRBJ1-4	few	TGCAGTGCTAGACGGGGCACTAATGAAAAACTGTTTTTT	CSARRGTNEKLFF
TRBV27	TRBD1	TRBJ1-2	many	TGTGCCAGCAGTCCCCTCGGGACAGGGGGCGGCGGTAACTATGGCTACACCTTC	CASSPLGTGGGGNYGYTF
TRBV4-1	-	TRBJ1-4	many	TGCGCCAGCAGCCGGATAGATTTTGTGGAGACAACTAATGAAAAACTGTTTTTT	CASSRIDFVETTNEKLFF
TRBV10-3	-	TRBJ2-2	many	TGTGCCATCAGGCCCCGACAGGCCACCGGGGAGCTGTTTTTT	CAIRPRQATGELFF
TRBV7-9	-	TRBJ2-7	many	TGTGCCAGCAGCTTAGGATGGGACATCTACGAGCAGTACTTC	CASSLGWDIYEQYF
TRBV20-1	TRBD1	TRBJ1-5	-	TGCAGTGCGGGGAGACAGGGAGGGGTTGAGCCCCAGCATTTT	CSAGRQGGVEPQHF